Shown below are 5 T cell receptor beta chains from a single sample sequenced in a study of CD8+ T cells in alopecia areata. Treatment of the sample: oral pan-JAK inhibitor, 5-10 mg twice daily. It was cDNA, reverse transcribed from extracted RNA, that served as the sequencing template. Profiled with immunoSEQ multiplex PCR; TCRdb holds only in-frame clones, not every one. The top ten clones hold roughly 0.71% of a sample with fewer than 250,000 clones, 50% to 60% of them seen once. The material sequenced was CD4+ T cells sorted from blood, taken at week 4, from a patient treated with tofacitinib. These receptors all come from a human donor with alopecia areata.

This clone has just one count. The chain is built from TRBV29-1 and TRBJ1-1; 7 positions match TRBD1. The CDR3 consists of 13 residues. Germline V gene lookup returns CDR1 SQVTM and CDR2 ANQGSEA. V lost 4 bases, J lost 3 bases, and 5 bases stayed unmatched. The CDR3 region is CSVGQGVYTEAFF. The DNA of the CDR3 is TGCAGCGTTGGACAGGGTGTGTACACTGAAGCTTTCTTT. Supplemented by reference TRBV29-1 and TRBJ1-1, the full variable domain reads SAVISQKPSRDICQRGTSLTIQCQVDSQVTMMFWYRQQPGQSLTLIATANQGSEATYESGFVIDKFPISRPNLTFSTLTVSNMSPEDSSIYLCSVGQGVYTEAFFGQGTRLTVV.

The chain joins TRBV29-1 to TRBJ2-1; 7 nucleotides match TRBD2. Germline V lookup: CDR1 SQVTM, CDR2 ANQGSEA. This CDR3 contains 12 residues. Losses at the gene ends were 5 bases for V and 9 bases for J; bases not matched to a gene: 7. The CDR3 DNA sequence: TGCAGCGTTCACGCGGGAGTGCGTGAGCAGTTCTTC. It codes for CSVHAGVREQFF.

The chain carries TRBV29-1 and TRBJ1-1; D unresolved. The CDR3 runs 14 residues. V lost 7 bases and J 5 bases, leaving 20 bases between the germline ends. Germline assignment: CDR1 SQVTM and CDR2 ANQGSEA. CDR3 in amino acids: CSGLGRPRGTEAFF. In nucleotides, the CDR3 is TGCAGCGGCCTTGGTCGCCCGCGGGGAACTGAAGCTTTCTTT.

The V call is TRBV2, the J call TRBJ2-1, with 10 nucleotides matching TRBD2. V trimming: 4 bases; J trimming: 9 bases; junction bases outside the gene matches: 6. Germline CDR1 SNHLY, CDR2 FYNNEI. The CDR3 has 14 residues. The CDR3 DNA is TGTGCCAGCAGTGTGCTAGCGGGAGTCGGTGAGCAGTTCTTC. It codes for CASSVLAGVGEQFF.

The J gene is TRBJ1-2, the V gene TRBV7-2; D gene ambiguous. Trimming took 1 base from V and 8 from J, leaving 23 bases between them. CDR1 and CDR2 (germline): SGHTA, FQGNSA. The CDR3 has 17 amino acids. CDR3 loop: CASSLVASGRPTWGYTF. CDR3 DNA: TGTGCCAGCAGCTTAGTGGCTAGCGGGCGTCCTACGTGGGGCTACACCTTC.